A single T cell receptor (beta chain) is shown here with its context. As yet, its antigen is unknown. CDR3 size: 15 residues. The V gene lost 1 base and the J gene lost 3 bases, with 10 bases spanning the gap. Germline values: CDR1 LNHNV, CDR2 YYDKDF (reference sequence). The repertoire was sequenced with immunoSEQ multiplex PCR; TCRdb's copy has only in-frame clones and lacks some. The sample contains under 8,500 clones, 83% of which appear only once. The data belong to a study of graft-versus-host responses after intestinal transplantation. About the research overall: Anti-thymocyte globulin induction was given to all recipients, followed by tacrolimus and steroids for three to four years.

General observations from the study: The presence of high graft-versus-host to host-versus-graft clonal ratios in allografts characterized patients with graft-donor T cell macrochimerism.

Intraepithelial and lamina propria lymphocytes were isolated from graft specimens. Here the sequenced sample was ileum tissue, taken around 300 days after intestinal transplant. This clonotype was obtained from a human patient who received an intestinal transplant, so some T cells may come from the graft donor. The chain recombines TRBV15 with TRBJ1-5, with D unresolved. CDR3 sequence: CATSRVGRVNQPQHF. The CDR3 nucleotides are TGTGCCACCAGCAGAGTTGGCCGGGTCAATCAGCCCCAGCATTTT.